This T cell receptor beta chain emerged from a study of cytomegalovirus exposure and HLA in healthy donors. Findings and caveats of the study: Rare TCR sequences predominated, though certain public TCRs were found in many donors. CMV antigen specificity of three CMV-associated chains was confirmed in vitro. The study flagged around 150 TCR beta chains as cytomegalovirus-associated. A classifier reportedly called cytomegalovirus status with high sensitivity and specificity.

About this clone: The antigen is unknown.

V shed 2 bases and J 2 bases; nucleotides not matched to a gene: 3. The CDR3 is 15 residues long. CDR1 MNHNY and CDR2 SVGAGI come from the germline V gene (reference sequence). Data came from immunoSEQ multiplex PCR; TCRdb stores just in-frame clones and leaves some out. This table has over 200,000 clones, almost 90% appearing once. This chain links TRBV6-6 with TRBJ1-5, with 7 bases matching TRBD1. The clonotype originates from a woman under 30 in good health and CMV-seronegative. Sequenced input: PBMCs. The CDR3 sequence is CASSYPDRGNQPQHF. The CDR3 bases are TGTGCCAGCAGTTACCCAGACAGGGGCAATCAGCCCCAGCATTTT.